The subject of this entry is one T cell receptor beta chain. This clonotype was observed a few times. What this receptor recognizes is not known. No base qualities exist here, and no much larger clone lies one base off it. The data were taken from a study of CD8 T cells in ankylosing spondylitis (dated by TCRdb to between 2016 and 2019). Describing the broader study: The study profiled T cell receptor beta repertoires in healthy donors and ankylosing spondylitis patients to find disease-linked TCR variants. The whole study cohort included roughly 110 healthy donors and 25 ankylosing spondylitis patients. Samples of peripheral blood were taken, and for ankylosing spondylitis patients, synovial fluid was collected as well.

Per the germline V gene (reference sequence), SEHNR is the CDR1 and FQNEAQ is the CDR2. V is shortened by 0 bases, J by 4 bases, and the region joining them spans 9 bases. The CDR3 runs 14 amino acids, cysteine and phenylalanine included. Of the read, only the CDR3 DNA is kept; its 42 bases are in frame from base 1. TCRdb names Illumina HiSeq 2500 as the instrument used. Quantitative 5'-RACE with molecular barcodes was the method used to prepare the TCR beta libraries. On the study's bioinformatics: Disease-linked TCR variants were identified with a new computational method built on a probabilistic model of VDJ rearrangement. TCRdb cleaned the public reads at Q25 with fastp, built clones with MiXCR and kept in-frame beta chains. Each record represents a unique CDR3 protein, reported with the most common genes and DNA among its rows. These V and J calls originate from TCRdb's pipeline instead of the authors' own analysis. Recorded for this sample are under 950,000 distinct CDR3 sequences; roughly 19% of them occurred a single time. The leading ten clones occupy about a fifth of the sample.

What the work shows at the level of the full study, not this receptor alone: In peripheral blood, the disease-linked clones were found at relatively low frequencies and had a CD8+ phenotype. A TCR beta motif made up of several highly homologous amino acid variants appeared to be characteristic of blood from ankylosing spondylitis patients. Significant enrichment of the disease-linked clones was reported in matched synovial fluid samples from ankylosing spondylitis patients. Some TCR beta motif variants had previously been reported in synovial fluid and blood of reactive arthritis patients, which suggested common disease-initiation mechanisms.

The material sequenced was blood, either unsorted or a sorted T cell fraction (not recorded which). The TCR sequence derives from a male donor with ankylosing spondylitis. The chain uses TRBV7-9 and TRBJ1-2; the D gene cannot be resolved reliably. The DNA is TGTGCCAGCAGCTTAGCCGGAGTGGGCTATGGCTACACCTTC. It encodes CASSLAGVGYGYTF.